This record covers a single T cell receptor beta chain. Its antigen is unknown. These data originate in a study of T cell responses to AZD1222 COVID-19 vaccine. General study points: CD4 TCRs linked to vaccination spanned spike, dominating at 160-218 and 743-854. Clonal diversity was possibly underestimated; the donors were predominantly white British and more often female.

Here immunoSEQ multiplex PCR was the method, and the copy in TCRdb shows in-frame clones only, minus some. The data show some 100,000 clones, more than 85% seen once. The trim removed 2 bases at V and 7 bases at J, leaving 3 bases unmatched. Germline-derived CDR1 and CDR2 are MNHNS and SASEGT. The CDR3 runs to 15 residues. Doses given second, at about 4 or about 12 weeks, were pooled. The TCR comes from an adult who received the AZD1222 COVID-19 vaccine. Sequenced material: peripheral blood, taken 28 days after the second AZD1222 dose. V usage is TRBV6-1 and J usage is TRBJ1-6; 9 bases are shared with TRBD1. The CDR3 bases are TGTGCCAGCAGTGAAACGACAGGGGGAAATTCACCCCTCCACTTT. Its protein product is CASSETTGGNSPLHF.